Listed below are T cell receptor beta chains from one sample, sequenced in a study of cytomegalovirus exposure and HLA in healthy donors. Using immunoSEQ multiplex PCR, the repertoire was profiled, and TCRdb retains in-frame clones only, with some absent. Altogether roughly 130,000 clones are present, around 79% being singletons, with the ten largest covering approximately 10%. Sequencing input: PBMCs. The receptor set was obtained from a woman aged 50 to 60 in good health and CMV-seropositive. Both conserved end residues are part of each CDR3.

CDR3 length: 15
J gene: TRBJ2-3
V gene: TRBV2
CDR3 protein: CASSTPGGSTDTQYF

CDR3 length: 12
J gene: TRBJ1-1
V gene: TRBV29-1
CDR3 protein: CSAGRGAQGAFF

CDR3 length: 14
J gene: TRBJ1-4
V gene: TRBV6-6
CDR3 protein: CASSLQGADEKLFF

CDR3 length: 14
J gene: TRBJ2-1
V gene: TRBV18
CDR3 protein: CASSPQDTYNEQFF

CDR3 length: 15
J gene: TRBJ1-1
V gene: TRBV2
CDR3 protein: CASIHRGLRDTEAFF

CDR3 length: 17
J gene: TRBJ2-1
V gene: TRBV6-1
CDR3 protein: CASSEPGTSGGLNEQFF

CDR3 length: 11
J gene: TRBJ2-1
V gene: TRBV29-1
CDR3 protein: CSVLSFDEQFF

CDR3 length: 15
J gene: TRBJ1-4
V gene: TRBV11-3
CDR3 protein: CASPGTGGVNEKLFF

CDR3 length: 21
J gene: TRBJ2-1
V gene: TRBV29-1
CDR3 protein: CSVEGLGPKARDRAKYNEQFF

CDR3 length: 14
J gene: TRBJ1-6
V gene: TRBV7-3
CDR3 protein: CANRRGNRDSPLHF

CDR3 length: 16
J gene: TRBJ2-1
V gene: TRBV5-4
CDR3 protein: CASSSASGGSYNEQFF

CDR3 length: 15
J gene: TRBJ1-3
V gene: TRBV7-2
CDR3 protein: CASSFFGQGRNTIYF

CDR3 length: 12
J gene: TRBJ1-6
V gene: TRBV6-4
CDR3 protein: CASRGDNSPLHF

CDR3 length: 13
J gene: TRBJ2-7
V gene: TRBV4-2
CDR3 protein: CASSQGLSGEQYF

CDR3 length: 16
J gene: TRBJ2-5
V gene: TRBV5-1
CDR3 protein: CASSFTAAQGQETQYF

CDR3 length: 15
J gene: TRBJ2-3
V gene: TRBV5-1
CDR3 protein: CASCPIGGPTDTQYF

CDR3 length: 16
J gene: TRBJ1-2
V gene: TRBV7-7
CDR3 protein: CASSLGRDREDYGYTF

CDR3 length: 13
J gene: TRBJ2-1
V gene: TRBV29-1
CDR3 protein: CSGQGSSYNEQFF

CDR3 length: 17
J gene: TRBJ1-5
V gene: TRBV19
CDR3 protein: CASSIGRGDYSNQPQHF

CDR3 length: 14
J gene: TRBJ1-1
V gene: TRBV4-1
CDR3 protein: CASSSRGMNTEAFF

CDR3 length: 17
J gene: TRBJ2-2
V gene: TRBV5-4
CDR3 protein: CASRSGTSGKNTGELFF

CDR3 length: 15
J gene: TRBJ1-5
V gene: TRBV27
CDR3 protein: CASIVGGGRGQPQHF

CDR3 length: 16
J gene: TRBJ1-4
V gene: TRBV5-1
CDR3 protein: CASSPVGAQLNEKLFF

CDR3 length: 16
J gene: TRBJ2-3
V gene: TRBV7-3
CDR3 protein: CASSPQQWTDTDTQYF

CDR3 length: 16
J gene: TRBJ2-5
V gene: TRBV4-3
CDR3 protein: CASSPSDGTSRETQYF

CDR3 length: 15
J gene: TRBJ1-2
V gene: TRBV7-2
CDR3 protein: CASSLTGTGGYGYTF

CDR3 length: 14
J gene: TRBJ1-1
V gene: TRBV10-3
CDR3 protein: CAISDPAGDTEAFF

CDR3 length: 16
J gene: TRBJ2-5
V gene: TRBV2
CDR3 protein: CASGESASGFEETQYF

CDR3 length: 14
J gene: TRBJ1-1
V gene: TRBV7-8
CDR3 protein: CASTPVGGNTEAFF

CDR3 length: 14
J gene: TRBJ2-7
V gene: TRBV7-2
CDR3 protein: CASSRRTGIDEQYF

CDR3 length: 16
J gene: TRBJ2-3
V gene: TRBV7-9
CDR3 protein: CASSSPGGQLTDTQYF

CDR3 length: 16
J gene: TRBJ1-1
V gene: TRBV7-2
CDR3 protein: CASSLRAGIVDTEAFF

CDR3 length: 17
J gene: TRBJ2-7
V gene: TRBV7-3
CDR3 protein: CASSLEAWGTAGDEQYF

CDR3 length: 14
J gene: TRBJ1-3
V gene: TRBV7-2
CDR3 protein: CASSFGGAGNTIYF

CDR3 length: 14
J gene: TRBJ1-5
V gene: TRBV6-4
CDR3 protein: CASRDRGGYLPQHF

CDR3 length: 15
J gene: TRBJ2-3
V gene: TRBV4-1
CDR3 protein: CASSQVGARGDPQYF

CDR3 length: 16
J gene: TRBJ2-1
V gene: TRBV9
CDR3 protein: CASSQRGVISYNEQFF

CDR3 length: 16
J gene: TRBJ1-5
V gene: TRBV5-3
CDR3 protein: CARSFREGYSNQPQHF

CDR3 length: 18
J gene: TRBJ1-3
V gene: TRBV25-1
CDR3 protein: CASSERGGGVSSGNTIYF

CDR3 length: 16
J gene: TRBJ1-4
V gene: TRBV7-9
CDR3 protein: CASSGARGEYNEKLFF

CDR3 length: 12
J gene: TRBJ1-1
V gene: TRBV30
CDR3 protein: CAWSRRNTEAFF

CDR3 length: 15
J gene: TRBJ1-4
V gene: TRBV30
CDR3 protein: CAWSVWGRNNEKLFF

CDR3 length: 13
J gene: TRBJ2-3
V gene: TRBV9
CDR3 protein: CASSPLGTDTQYF

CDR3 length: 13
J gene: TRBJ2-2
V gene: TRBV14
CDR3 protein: CASSQLGTGELFF

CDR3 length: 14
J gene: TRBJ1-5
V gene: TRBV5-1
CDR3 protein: CASSLEGENQPQHF

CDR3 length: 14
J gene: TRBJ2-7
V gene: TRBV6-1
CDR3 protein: CASRPPGQGWEQYF

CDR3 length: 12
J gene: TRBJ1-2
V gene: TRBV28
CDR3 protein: CASSDLGGGYTF

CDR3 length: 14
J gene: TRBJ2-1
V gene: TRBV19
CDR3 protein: CASLAGAGFSEQFF

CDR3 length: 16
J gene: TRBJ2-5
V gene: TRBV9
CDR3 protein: CASSVGSGGAWETQYF